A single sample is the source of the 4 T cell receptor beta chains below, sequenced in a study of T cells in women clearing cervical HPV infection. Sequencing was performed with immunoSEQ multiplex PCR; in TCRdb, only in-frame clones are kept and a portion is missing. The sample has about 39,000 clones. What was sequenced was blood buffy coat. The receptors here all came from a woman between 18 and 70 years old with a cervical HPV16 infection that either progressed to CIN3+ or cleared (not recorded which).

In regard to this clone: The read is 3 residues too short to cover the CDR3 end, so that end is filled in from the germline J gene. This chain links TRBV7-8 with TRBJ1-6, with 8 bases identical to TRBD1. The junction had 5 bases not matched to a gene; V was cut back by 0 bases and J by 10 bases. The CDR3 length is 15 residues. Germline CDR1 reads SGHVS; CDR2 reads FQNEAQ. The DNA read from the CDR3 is TGTGCCAGCAGCTTAGCGACACAGGGGGTATCACCC. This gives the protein CASSLATQGVSP. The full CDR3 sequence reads CASSLATQGVSPLHF. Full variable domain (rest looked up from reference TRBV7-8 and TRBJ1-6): GAGVSQSPRYKVAKRGQDVALRCDPISGHVSLFWYQQALGQGPEFLTYFQNEAQLDKSGLPSDRFFAERPEGSVSTLKIQRTQQEDSAVYLCASSLATQGVSPLHFGNGTRLTVT.

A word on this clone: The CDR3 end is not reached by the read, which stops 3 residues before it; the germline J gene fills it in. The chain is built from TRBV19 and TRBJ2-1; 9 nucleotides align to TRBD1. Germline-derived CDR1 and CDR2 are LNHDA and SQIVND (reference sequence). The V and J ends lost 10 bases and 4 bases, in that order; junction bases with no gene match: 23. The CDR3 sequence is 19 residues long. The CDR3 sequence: CATRTGGASPQRSYNEQFF. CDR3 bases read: TGTGCCACTAGAACAGGGGGCGCTTCTCCCCAGCGGAGTTACAATGAG.

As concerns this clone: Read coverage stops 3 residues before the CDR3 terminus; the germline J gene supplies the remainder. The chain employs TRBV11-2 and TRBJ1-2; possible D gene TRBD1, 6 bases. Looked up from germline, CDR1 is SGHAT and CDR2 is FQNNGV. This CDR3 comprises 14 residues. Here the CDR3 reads CASSLAQGPEGYTF. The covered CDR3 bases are TGTGCCAGCAGCTTAGCCCAGGGGCCGGAGGGC.

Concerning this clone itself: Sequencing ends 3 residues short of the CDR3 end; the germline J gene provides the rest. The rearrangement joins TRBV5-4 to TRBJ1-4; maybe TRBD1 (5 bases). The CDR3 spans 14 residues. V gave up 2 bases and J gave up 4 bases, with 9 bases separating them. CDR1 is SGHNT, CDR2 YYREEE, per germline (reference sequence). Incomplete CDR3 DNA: TGTGCCAGCAGCTTAACAGGCAGTAATGAAAAA. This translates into CASSLTGSNEK. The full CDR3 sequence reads CASSLTGSNEKLFF. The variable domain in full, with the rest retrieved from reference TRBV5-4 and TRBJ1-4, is ETGVTQSPTHLIKTRGQQVTLRCSSQSGHNTVSWYQQALGQGPQFIFQYYREEENGRGNFPPRFSGLQFPNYSSELNVNALELDDSALYLCASSLTGSNEKLFFGSGTQLSVL.